Listed below are T cell receptor beta chains from one sample, sequenced in a study of CD8 T cells in Susac syndrome. Using its own MiXCR run on the immunoSEQ multiplex PCR reads, TCRdb lists one record per CDR3 protein. The sample comprises approximately 110,000 distinct CDR3 sequences, around 94% of which are singletons, and 0.087% rests with the top ten. Sequenced sample: CD4+ T cells from PBMCs. The receptors originated from a human donor in good health. CDR3s include the opening cysteine and the closing phenylalanine or tryptophan. The D gene is left open where the match is weak. The size entry is marked missing in some rows and otherwise reads once, few, many or a size class.

d_call,v_call,clone_size,j_call,cdr3_aa,cdr3_nt
TRBD2,TRBV6-2/TRBV6-3,NA,TRBJ2-3,CASSYQGREGRNTQYF,TGTGCCAGCAGTTACCAGGGGCGGGAGGGCCGCAATACGCAGTATTTT
NA,TRBV13,NA,TRBJ2-1,CASSLEGLGNEQFF,TGTGCCAGCAGCTTAGAGGGTCTTGGCAATGAGCAGTTCTTC
TRBD2,TRBV7-2,NA,TRBJ2-5,CASSFLLREGRPETQYF,TGTGCCAGCAGCTTTTTATTGCGGGAGGGGAGGCCAGAGACCCAGTACTTC
TRBD2,TRBV12-3/TRBV12-4,NA,TRBJ2-4,CASSTGLAQNIQYF,TGTGCCAGCAGTACGGGACTAGCGCAAAACATTCAGTACTTC
TRBD2,TRBV9,NA,TRBJ2-5,CASSIGLAGGETQYF,TGTGCCAGCAGCATCGGACTAGCGGGAGGAGAGACCCAGTACTTC
NA,TRBV30,NA,TRBJ2-6,CAWSVVRQSGANVLTF,TGTGCCTGGAGTGTAGTTAGACAGTCTGGGGCCAACGTCCTGACTTTC
NA,TRBV7-9,once,TRBJ2-7,CASSFPSNGNYEQYF,TGTGCCAGCAGCTTTCCAAGCAATGGGAACTACGAGCAGTACTTC
TRBD1,TRBV5-4,NA,TRBJ2-5,CASSLRTGGEETQYF,TGTGCCAGCAGCTTGAGGACAGGGGGCGAGGAGACCCAGTACTTC
NA,TRBV29-1,NA,TRBJ1-1,CSVEVGPKGAFF,TGCAGCGTTGAAGTAGGACCCAAAGGAGCTTTCTTT
TRBD1,TRBV7-8,NA,TRBJ2-7,CASSGTEYEQYF,TGTGCCAGCAGCGGGACAGAGTACGAGCAGTACTTC
NA,TRBV20-1,NA,TRBJ2-7,CSARQGLREQYF,TGCAGTGCTAGGCAGGGGCTCAGGGAGCAGTACTTC
NA,TRBV20-1,NA,TRBJ2-3,CSARWAPSTDTQYF,TGCAGTGCTAGGTGGGCCCCCAGCACAGATACGCAGTATTTT
TRBD2,TRBV30,NA,TRBJ2-3,CAWSLSGRRGDTQYF,TGTGCCTGGTCACTTAGCGGGAGGAGGGGAGATACGCAGTATTTT
TRBD2,TRBV20-1,NA,TRBJ2-1,CSARPRGLAIYNEQFF,TGCAGTGCTAGACCTCGAGGACTAGCAATATACAATGAGCAGTTCTTC
NA,TRBV6-5,NA,TRBJ2-3,CASSYSGQTDTQYF,TGTGCCAGCAGTTACTCAGGGCAGACGGATACGCAGTATTTT
TRBD1,TRBV11-2,once,TRBJ2-5,CASSLTGVWKETQYF,TGTGCCAGCAGCCTAACAGGGGTGTGGAAAGAGACCCAGTACTTC
TRBD2,TRBV29-1,NA,TRBJ2-7,CSVSSGTVDEQYF,TGCAGCGTTTCTAGCGGGACTGTCGACGAGCAGTACTTC
NA,TRBV2,NA,TRBJ2-5,CASRLETQYF,TGTGCCAGCCGGCTGGAGACCCAGTACTTC
TRBD1,TRBV6-2/TRBV6-3,NA,TRBJ2-2,CASRDRIGNTGELFF,TGTGCCAGCAGGGACAGGATCGGAAACACCGGGGAGCTGTTTTTT
NA,TRBV29-1,NA,TRBJ2-5,CSVDAEASLETQYF,TGCAGCGTTGACGCAGAGGCCAGTCTGGAGACCCAGTACTTC
NA,TRBV20-1,NA,TRBJ2-5,CSARDLGAGETQYF,TGCAGTGCTAGAGATCTCGGGGCTGGAGAGACCCAGTACTTC
NA,TRBV28,NA,TRBJ2-7,CASSLPLGAAYEQYF,TGTGCCAGCAGTCTACCACTGGGAGCGGCCTACGAGCAGTACTTC
NA,TRBV7-9,once,TRBJ2-1,CASQFSAGSNEQFF,TGTGCCAGCCAATTTTCTGCCGGGAGTAATGAGCAGTTCTTC
TRBD2,TRBV5-1,NA,TRBJ2-3,CASSGGLAGYTDTQYF,TGCGCCAGCAGCGGGGGACTAGCGGGCTACACAGATACGCAGTATTTT
NA,TRBV2,once,TRBJ2-5,CASSVNGQETQYF,TGTGCCAGCAGTGTAAACGGCCAAGAGACCCAGTACTTC
TRBD1,TRBV20-1,NA,TRBJ2-7,CSASPGQGAYEQYF,TGCAGTGCTAGCCCGGGACAGGGGGCCTACGAGCAGTACTTC
TRBD2,TRBV20-1,NA,TRBJ2-1,CSAAPGLAGDEQFF,TGCAGTGCGGCACCGGGACTAGCGGGAGATGAGCAGTTCTTC
TRBD1,TRBV29-1,NA,TRBJ1-1,CSVGTGGTEAFF,TGCAGCGTCGGGACAGGGGGCACTGAAGCTTTCTTT
NA,TRBV4-3,NA,TRBJ1-2,CASSQERNYGYTF,TGCGCCAGCAGCCAAGAAAGGAACTATGGCTACACCTTC
TRBD1,TRBV19,NA,TRBJ2-7,CASSITGGYEQYF,TGTGCCAGTAGTATTACAGGGGGGTACGAGCAGTACTTC
NA,TRBV7-9,NA,TRBJ1-2,CASSSRGGGYTF,TGTGCCAGCAGCTCCCGTGGGGGCGGCTACACCTTC
NA,TRBV20-1,NA,TRBJ2-3,CSARRVSTDTQYF,TGCAGTGCTAGAAGGGTCAGCACAGATACGCAGTATTTT
NA,TRBV11-2,NA,TRBJ2-6,CASSLEGVRGVLTF,TGTGCCAGCAGCTTAGAGGGGGTCCGGGGCGTCCTGACTTTC
TRBD2,TRBV29-1,NA,TRBJ2-1,CSVGWGLAGDEQFF,TGCAGCGTTGGGTGGGGACTAGCGGGAGATGAGCAGTTCTTC
NA,TRBV29-1,once,TRBJ2-5,CSVEGPPWVYF,TGCAGCGTTGAGGGGCCCCCCTGGGTGTACTTC
NA,TRBV10-2,once,TRBJ2-7,CASSDGTESPYEQYF,TGCGCCAGCAGTGACGGGACGGAGTCACCCTACGAGCAGTACTTC
NA,TRBV14,NA,TRBJ2-1,CASSQDWRAKQFF,TGTGCCAGCAGCCAAGATTGGAGGGCCAAACAGTTCTTC
NA,TRBV30,NA,TRBJ1-5,CAWSTQGRQPQHF,TGTGCCTGGAGTACGCAGGGACGTCAGCCCCAGCATTTT
TRBD1,TRBV29-1,NA,TRBJ2-3,CSVVYGTGKDTQYF,TGCAGCGTTGTTTACGGGACAGGGAAAGATACGCAGTATTTT
NA,TRBV10-2,NA,TRBJ1-1,CASSLEGGGRTEAFF,TGCGCCAGCAGTCTGGAGGGAGGAGGACGAACTGAAGCTTTCTTT
TRBD1,TRBV20-1,NA,TRBJ1-1,CSALSTGGYRNTEAFF,TGCAGTGCCCTATCGACAGGGGGATATCGGAACACTGAAGCTTTCTTT
TRBD1,TRBV6-2/TRBV6-3,NA,TRBJ2-7,CASSTPEGQGVSYEQYF,TGTGCCAGCAGTACCCCGGAAGGACAGGGTGTATCCTACGAGCAGTACTTC
NA,TRBV7-2,NA,TRBJ1-2,CASSKMWQTNYGYTF,TGTGCCAGCAGTAAAATGTGGCAGACCAACTATGGCTACACCTTC
NA,TRBV29-1,NA,TRBJ1-1,CSVEGTPGGTEAFF,TGCAGCGTTGAAGGGACCCCAGGTGGGACTGAAGCTTTCTTT
NA,TRBV7-9,NA,TRBJ1-1,CASSLNYEAFF,TGTGCCAGCAGCCTGAATTATGAAGCTTTCTTT
NA,TRBV4-3,NA,TRBJ1-1,CASSQDRDTHTEAFF,TGCGCCAGCAGCCAAGACCGGGACACCCACACTGAAGCTTTCTTT
TRBD2,TRBV2,NA,TRBJ2-3,CASSDGLAGGDTQYF,TGTGCCAGCAGTGACGGACTAGCGGGAGGAGATACGCAGTATTTT
TRBD2,TRBV30,NA,TRBJ2-5,CAWSPRLAGVETQYF,TGTGCCTGGAGTCCTAGACTAGCGGGAGTTGAGACCCAGTACTTC
TRBD1,TRBV6-6,NA,TRBJ1-2,CASSYDRQGSSYGYTF,TGTGCCAGCAGTTACGACAGACAGGGTTCAAGCTATGGCTACACCTTC
TRBD1,TRBV30,NA,TRBJ1-2,CAWSAYRGGYDGYTF,TGTGCCTGGAGTGCCTACAGGGGCGGATATGATGGCTACACCTTC
TRBD1,TRBV15,NA,TRBJ1-2,CATSVGTGVNYGYTF,TGTGCCACCAGCGTAGGGACAGGGGTTAACTATGGCTACACCTTC
NA,TRBV29-1,NA,TRBJ1-1,CSVDRGAGFTEAFF,TGCAGCGTTGATCGGGGCGCAGGGTTTACTGAAGCTTTCTTT